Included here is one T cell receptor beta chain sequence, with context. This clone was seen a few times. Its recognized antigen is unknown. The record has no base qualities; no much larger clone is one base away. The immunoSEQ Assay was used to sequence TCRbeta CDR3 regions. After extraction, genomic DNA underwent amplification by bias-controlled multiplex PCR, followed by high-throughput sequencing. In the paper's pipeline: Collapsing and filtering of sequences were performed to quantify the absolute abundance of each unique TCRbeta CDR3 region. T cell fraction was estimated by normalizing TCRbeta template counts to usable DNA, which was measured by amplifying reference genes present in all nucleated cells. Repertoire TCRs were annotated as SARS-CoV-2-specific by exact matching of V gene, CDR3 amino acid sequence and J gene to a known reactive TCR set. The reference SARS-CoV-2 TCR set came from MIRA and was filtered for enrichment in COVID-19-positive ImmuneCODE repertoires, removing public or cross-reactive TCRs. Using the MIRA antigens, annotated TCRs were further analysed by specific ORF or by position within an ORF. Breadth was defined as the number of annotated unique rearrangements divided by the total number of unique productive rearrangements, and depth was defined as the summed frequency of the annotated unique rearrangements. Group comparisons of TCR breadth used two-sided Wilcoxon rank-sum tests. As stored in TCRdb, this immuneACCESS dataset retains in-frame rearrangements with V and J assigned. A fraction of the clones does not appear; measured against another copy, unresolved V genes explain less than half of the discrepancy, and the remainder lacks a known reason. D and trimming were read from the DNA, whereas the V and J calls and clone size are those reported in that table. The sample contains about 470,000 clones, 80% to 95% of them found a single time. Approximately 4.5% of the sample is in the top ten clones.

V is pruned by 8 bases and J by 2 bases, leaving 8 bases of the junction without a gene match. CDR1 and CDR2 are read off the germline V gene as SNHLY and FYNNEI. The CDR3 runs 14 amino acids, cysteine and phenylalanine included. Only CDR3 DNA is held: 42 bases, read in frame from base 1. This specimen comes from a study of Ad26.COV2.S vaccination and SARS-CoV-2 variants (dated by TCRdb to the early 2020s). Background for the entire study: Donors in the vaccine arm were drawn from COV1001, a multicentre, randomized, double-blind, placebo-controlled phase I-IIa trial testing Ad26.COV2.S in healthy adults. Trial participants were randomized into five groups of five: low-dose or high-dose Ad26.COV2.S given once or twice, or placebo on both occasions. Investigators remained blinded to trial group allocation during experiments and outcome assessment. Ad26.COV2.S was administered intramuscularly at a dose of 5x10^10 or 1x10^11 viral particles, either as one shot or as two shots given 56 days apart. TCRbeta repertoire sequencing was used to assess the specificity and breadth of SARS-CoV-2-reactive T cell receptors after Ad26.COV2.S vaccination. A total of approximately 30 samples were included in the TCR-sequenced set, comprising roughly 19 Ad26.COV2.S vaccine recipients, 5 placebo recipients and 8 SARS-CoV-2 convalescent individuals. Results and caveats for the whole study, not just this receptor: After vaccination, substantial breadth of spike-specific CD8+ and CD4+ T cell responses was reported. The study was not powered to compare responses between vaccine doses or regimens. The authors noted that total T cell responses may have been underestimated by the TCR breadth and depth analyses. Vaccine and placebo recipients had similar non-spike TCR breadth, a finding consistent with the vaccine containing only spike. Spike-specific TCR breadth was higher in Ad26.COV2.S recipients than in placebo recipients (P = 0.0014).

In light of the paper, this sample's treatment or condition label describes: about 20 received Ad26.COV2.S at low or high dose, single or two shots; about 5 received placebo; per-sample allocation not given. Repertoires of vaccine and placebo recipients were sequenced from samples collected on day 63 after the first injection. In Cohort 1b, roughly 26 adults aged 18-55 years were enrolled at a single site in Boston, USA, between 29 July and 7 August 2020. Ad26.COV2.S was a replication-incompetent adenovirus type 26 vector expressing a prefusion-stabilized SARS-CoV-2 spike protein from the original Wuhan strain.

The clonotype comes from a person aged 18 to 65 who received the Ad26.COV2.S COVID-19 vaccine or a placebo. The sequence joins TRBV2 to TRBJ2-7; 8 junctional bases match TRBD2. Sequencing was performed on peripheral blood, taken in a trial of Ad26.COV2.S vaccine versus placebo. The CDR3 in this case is CASSLGLDPYEQYF. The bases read TGTGCCAGCTCCCTGGGACTAGACCCCTACGAGCAGTACTTC.